This is a list of T cell receptor beta chains from one sample in a study of graft-versus-host responses after intestinal transplantation. These receptors have no identified antigens. Only in-frame clones appear in the TCRdb table, and some are missing; sequencing was by immunoSEQ multiplex PCR. The sample has tens of thousands of clones, 94% seen once. Here the sequenced sample was unstimulated CD4+ T cells sorted from spleen or lymph node cells, taken before transplant. Every receptor here comes from a human donor who was the organ donor for an intestinal transplant. CDR3s include the opening cysteine and the closing phenylalanine or tryptophan. D genes are given only for firm matches. A row's size may be missing; if present it is once, few, many or a size class.

abundance	d_gene	v_gene	j_gene	CDR3aa	CDR3nt
once	NA	TRBV5-1	TRBJ2-3	CASSLDPLDTQYF	TGCGCCAGCAGCCTAGACCCGTTAGATACGCAGTATTTT
NA	NA	TRBV28	TRBJ1-2	CASSLGTSYGYTF	TGTGCCAGCAGTTTGGGCACCTCCTATGGCTACACCTTC
NA	TRBD1	TRBV5-5	TRBJ1-4	CASSGRTGVDEKLFF	TGTGCCAGCAGCGGGCGGACAGGGGTGGATGAAAAACTGTTTTTT
NA	NA	TRBV29-1	TRBJ2-3	CSVGSTTRADTQYF	TGCAGCGTTGGTTCCACTACGAGGGCAGATACGCAGTATTTT
NA	NA	TRBV7-2	TRBJ1-2	CASSLRGGLNYGYTF	TGTGCCAGCAGCTTAAGGGGGGGATTGAACTATGGCTACACCTTC
once	NA	TRBV6-6	TRBJ2-2	CASSYPISSGELFF	TGTGCCAGCAGTTACCCAATTAGCTCTGGAGAGCTGTTTTTT
few	NA	TRBV29-1	TRBJ1-1	CSVAGIVNTEAFF	TGCAGCGTCGCAGGGATAGTGAACACTGAAGCTTTCTTT
NA	NA	TRBV12-5	TRBJ1-3	CASGLVQANSGNTIYF	TGTGCCAGTGGTTTGGTACAAGCGAACTCTGGAAACACCATATATTTT
NA	NA	TRBV7-3	TRBJ2-3	CASSLQRTDTQYF	TGTGCCAGCAGCTTACAACGCACAGATACGCAGTATTTT
NA	NA	TRBV6-1	TRBJ2-5	CASSEGTSQETQYF	TGTGCCAGCAGTGAAGGGACCTCCCAAGAGACCCAGTACTTC
once	TRBD1	TRBV2	TRBJ1-2	CASSSTGVLYGYTF	TGTGCCAGCAGTTCGACAGGGGTCCTCTATGGCTACACCTTC
NA	TRBD1	TRBV6-6	TRBJ1-2	CASRAGQVGLVYGYTF	TGTGCCAGCAGAGCGGGACAGGTGGGTCTAGTCTATGGCTACACCTTC
NA	TRBD2	TRBV4-1	TRBJ2-1	CASSLGGIAGDSNEQFF	TGCGCCAGCAGCCTGGGGGGTATAGCGGGGGATTCGAATGAGCAGTTCTTC
once	TRBD2	TRBV7-9	TRBJ2-3	CASSQLPGGQDTQYF	TGTGCCAGCAGCCAACTACCGGGGGGGCAAGATACGCAGTATTTT
NA	NA	TRBV30	TRBJ1-3	CACSQATGFGNTIYF	TGTGCCTGTTCCCAGGCGACGGGATTTGGAAACACCATATATTTT
NA	TRBD1	TRBV4-2	TRBJ2-1	CASSKDKGGPPNEQFF	TGTGCCAGCAGCAAAGATAAAGGGGGCCCTCCCAATGAGCAGTTCTTC
NA	NA	TRBV7-9	TRBJ2-7	CASSLGGYSGEQYF	TGTGCCAGCAGCTTAGGAGGGTACTCTGGGGAGCAGTACTTC
NA	NA	TRBV5-5	TRBJ2-7	CASSQGYEQYF	TGTGCCAGCAGCCAGGGGTACGAGCAGTACTTC
NA	NA	TRBV7-2	TRBJ1-2	CASSLESYGYTF	TGTGCCAGCAGCTTAGAGAGCTATGGCTACACCTTC
NA	NA	TRBV4-3	TRBJ1-2	CASSQDVGGGYGYTF	TGCGCCAGCAGCCAAGATGTAGGGGGGGGCTATGGCTACACCTTC
NA	NA	TRBV18	TRBJ1-5	CASSPSSNQPQHF	TGTGCCAGCTCACCGAGTAGCAATCAGCCCCAGCATTTT
NA	NA	TRBV6-5	TRBJ1-1	CASSSRRGNTEAFF	TGTGCCAGCAGTTCCAGACGGGGAAACACTGAAGCTTTCTTT
NA	TRBD1	TRBV7-3	TRBJ1-5	CASKRGTGGDHSNQPQHF	TGTGCCAGCAAACGGGGGACAGGGGGCGATCATAGCAATCAGCCCCAGCATTTT
once	NA	TRBV12-5	TRBJ2-3	CASGPTGIDTQYF	TGTGCTAGTGGACCCACGGGGATAGATACGCAGTATTTT
NA	TRBD1	TRBV7-2	TRBJ2-4	CASSPRQGGIQYF	TGTGCCAGCAGCCCGAGACAGGGGGGCATTCAGTACTTC
NA	TRBD1	TRBV4-1	TRBJ2-7	CASSQGGQGGEQYF	TGCGCCAGCAGCCAAGGCGGACAGGGGGGGGAGCAGTACTTC
NA	TRBD1	TRBV6-6	TRBJ1-1	CASPPGQGQLNTEAFF	TGTGCCAGTCCCCCGGGACAGGGCCAACTGAACACTGAAGCTTTCTTT
NA	NA	TRBV28	TRBJ1-2	CASSKGVVGGYTF	TGTGCCAGCAGTAAAGGGGTGGTGGGTGGCTACACCTTC